Only a few counts were recorded for the clone carrying this T cell receptor beta chain. Trimming shortened V by 5 bases and J by 5 bases, and 13 bases separated the two germline ends. This CDR3 spans 15 amino acids. Germline V gene sequence: CDR1 MGHRA, CDR2 YSYEKL. Original data processing: Amplification with reference gene primers provided the estimates of nucleated cell counts. The repertoire was sequenced with immunoSEQ multiplex PCR; TCRdb's copy has only in-frame clones and lacks some. V, J and clone size are those of that table, while D and trimming were read from the DNA. The sample has about 33,000 clones, about 79% seen once. The sample comes from a study of blood T cell repertoires in COVID-19. Study-level information: Some COVID-19 samples were acute and others convalescent; all came from the United States, Italy and Spain. In each case, the material was cDNA or gDNA derived from T cells, B-cell-depleted T cells, or PBMCs.

The clonotype comes from a human donor in a cohort sampled during active COVID-19. The chain joins TRBV4-1 to TRBJ1-6; D gene unclear. What was sequenced was peripheral blood. The CDR3 protein is CASSGTNGNNSPLHF. In nucleotides, the CDR3 is TGCGCCAGCAGCGGTACTAATGGAAATAATTCACCCCTCCACTTT.